Listed here are 10 T cell receptor beta chains from one sample, sequenced in a study of CD8 T cell repertoires and HIV-1 epitope variants. Their antigens are not known. The repertoire was sequenced with immunoSEQ multiplex PCR; TCRdb's copy has only in-frame clones and lacks some. The sample has about 2,000 clones, over 55% seen once. Material for sequencing was cultured CD8+ T cells derived from PBMCs. The receptor set was obtained from a male donor with HIV.

The CDR3 DNA is TGTGCCAGCAGTTTCAACCGGGCGGGAGTAGGGTCCCCCTACGAGCAGTACTTC. Protein: CASSFNRAGVGSPYEQYF. The rearrangement uses TRBV28 and TRBJ2-7; 7 positions match TRBD2. The CDR3 consists of 18 residues. The trim removed 3 bases at V and 2 bases at J, leaving 16 bases unmatched. Germline V CDR1 and CDR2: MDHEN, SYDVKM.

The chain carries TRBV28 and TRBJ1-1, with 7 bases lining up with TRBD1. The CDR3 is made up of 14 amino acids. CDR1 and CDR2 (germline): MDHEN, SYDVKM. V dropped 4 bases and J dropped 1; count of bases not matched to a gene: 3. The CDR3 DNA follows: TGTGCCAGCAGTTCGCACAGGGGGAACACTGAAGCTTTCTTT. Its translation: CASSSHRGNTEAFF.

The CDR3 region has the DNA TGTGCCAGCAGTTTCGGGGGGCGCACTGAAGCTTTCTTT. It specifies CASSFGGRTEAFF. The V call is TRBV27, the J call TRBJ1-1; weak D call: TRBD1 (6 bases). Germline V gives CDR1 MNHEY, CDR2 SMNVEV (reference sequence). The CDR3 length is 13 residues. The V end was cut by 3 bases, the J end by 4 bases, with 9 bases between.

This clone is termed hyperexpanded. V is TRBV15 and J is TRBJ1-2; possibly TRBD1 for D (5 bases). The CDR3 runs 16 residues. CDR1 and CDR2 from the germline V gene are LNHNV and YYDKDF (reference sequence). V shed 0 bases and J shed 4 bases, with 15 bases lying between them. CDR3 sequence: CATSRDRGTQVYGYTF. The CDR3 DNA sequence: TGTGCCACCAGCAGAGATCGGGGGACCCAGGTCTATGGCTACACCTTC.

V is TRBV7-8 and J is TRBJ2-3; TRBD2 aligns across 13 bases. V shed 5 bases and J 3 bases; nucleotides not matched to a gene: 8. This CDR3 contains 17 residues. Germline assignment: CDR1 SGHVS and CDR2 FQNEAQ. CDR3 DNA: TGTGCCAGCAGCCACCGGACTAGCGGGAGTGGGACAGATACGCAGTATTTT. This translates into CASSHRTSGSGTDTQYF. The full variable domain, its missing parts supplied by reference TRBV7-8 and TRBJ2-3, is GAGVSQSPRYKVAKRGQDVALRCDPISGHVSLFWYQQALGQGPEFLTYFQNEAQLDKSGLPSDRFFAERPEGSVSTLKIQRTQQEDSAVYLCASSHRTSGSGTDTQYFGPGTRLTVL.

CDR3 DNA: TGTGCCAGCAATGGGATGGGGGGCACAGATACGCAGTATTTT. It is translated as CASNGMGGTDTQYF. The V and J genes are TRBV7-6 and TRBJ2-3; D may be TRBD1 or TRBD2 (5 bases each). The V end was cut by 7 bases, the J end by 1 base, with 12 bases between. The CDR3 consists of 14 residues. Germline V gene sequence: CDR1 SGHVS, CDR2 FNYEAQ.

The chain employs TRBV19 and TRBJ2-2, with D perhaps matching TRBD2 (6 bases). Germline loops: CDR1 LNHDA, CDR2 SQIVND (reference sequence). The V end lost 9 bases, the J end lost 10 bases, and 15 bases lay between the germline ends. This CDR3 spans 12 amino acids. This CDR3 is CASGSGWEELFF. CDR3 DNA sequence: TGTGCCAGCGGGAGTGGTTGGGAGGAGCTGTTTTTT.

CDR3 sequence: CASSQEGETNQPQHF. CDR3 DNA: TGTGCCAGCAGCCAAGAAGGGGAAACCAATCAGCCCCAGCATTTT. The chain recombines TRBV4-2 with TRBJ1-5; TRBD1 might be the D (5 bases). This CDR3 region has 15 residues. Trimming took off 0 bases at V and 3 bases at J, with 9 bases between the two ends. Germline values: CDR1 LGHNA, CDR2 YNFKEQ.

The chain employs TRBV27 and TRBJ2-1; D not certain. CDR3 length: 14 residues. From germline, CDR1 is MNHEY and CDR2 SMNVEV (reference sequence). V lost 0 bases and J lost 4, with 7 bases in between. CDR3: CASSLSEGYNEQFF. CDR3 nucleotide sequence: TGTGCCAGCAGTTTATCGGAAGGGTACAATGAGCAGTTCTTC.

V gene TRBV7-2 combines with J gene TRBJ2-7; 11 bases are a match to TRBD2. The CDR3 runs to 15 residues. The germline V gene encodes CDR1 SGHTA and CDR2 FQGNSA. The trim removed 5 bases at V and 5 bases at J, leaving 8 bases unmatched. CDR3 protein: CASSHGSGGANEQYF. The CDR3 DNA sequence: TGTGCCAGCAGCCACGGTAGCGGGGGGGCAAACGAGCAGTACTTC.